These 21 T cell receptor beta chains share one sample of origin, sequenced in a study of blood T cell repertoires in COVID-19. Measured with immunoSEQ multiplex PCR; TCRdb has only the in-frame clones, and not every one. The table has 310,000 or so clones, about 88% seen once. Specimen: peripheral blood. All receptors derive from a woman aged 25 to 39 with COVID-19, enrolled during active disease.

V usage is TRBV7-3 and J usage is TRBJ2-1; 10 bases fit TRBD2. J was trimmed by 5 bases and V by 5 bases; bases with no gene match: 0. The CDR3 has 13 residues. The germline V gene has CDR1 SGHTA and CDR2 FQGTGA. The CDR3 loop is CASSLAGDNEQFF. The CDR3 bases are TGTGCCAGCAGCCTAGCGGGAGACAATGAGCAGTTCTTC.

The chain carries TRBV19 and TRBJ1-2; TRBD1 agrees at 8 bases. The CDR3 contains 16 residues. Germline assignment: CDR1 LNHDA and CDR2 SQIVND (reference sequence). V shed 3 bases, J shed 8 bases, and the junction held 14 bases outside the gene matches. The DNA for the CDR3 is TGTGCCAGTAGTATGCCAATCGTCAGGGGGCAGCGGGGCTACACCTTC. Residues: CASSMPIVRGQRGYTF.

The DNA for the CDR3 is TGTGCCAGCAGCAAAAAAAAGAGCGGACAGCTAACTTTCTTT. Amino acids: CASSKKKSGQLTFF. This chain links TRBV21-1 with TRBJ1-1; the table's D call, TRBD1, has no DNA check behind it. TRBV21-1 represents a pseudogene. This CDR3 spans 14 amino acids.

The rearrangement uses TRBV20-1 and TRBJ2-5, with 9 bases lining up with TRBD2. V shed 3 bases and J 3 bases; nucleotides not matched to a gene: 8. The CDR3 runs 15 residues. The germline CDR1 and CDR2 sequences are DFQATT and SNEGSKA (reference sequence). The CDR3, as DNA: TGCAGTGCTAGTTTGGCTAGCGGGATGGAAGAGACCCAGTACTTC. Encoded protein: CSASLASGMEETQYF.

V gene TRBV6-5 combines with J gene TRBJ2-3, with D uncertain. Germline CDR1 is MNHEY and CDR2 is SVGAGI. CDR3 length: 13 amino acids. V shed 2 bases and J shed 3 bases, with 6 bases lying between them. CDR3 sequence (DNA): TGTGCCAGCAGTTACGGAGAAACAGATACGCAGTATTTT. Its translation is CASSYGETDTQYF.

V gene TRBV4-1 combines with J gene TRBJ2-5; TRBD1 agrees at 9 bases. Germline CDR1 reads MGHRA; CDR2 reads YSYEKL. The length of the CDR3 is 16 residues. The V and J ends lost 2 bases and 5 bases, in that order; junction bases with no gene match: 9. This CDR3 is CASSQFWGQGGETQYF. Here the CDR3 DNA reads TGCGCCAGCAGCCAATTCTGGGGACAGGGAGGTGAGACCCAGTACTTC.

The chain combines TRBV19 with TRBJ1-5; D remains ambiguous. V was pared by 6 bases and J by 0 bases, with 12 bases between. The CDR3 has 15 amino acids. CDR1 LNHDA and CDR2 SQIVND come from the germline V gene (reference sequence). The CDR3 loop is CASSSGRNSNQPQHF. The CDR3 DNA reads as TGTGCCAGTAGCTCAGGAAGAAATAGCAATCAGCCCCAGCATTTT. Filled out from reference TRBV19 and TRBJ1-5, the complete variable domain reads DGGITQSPKYLFRKEGQNVTLSCEQNLNHDAMYWYRQDPGQGLRLIYYSQIVNDFQKGDIAEGYSVSREKKESFPLTVTSAQKNPTAFYLCASSSGRNSNQPQHFGDGTRLSIL.

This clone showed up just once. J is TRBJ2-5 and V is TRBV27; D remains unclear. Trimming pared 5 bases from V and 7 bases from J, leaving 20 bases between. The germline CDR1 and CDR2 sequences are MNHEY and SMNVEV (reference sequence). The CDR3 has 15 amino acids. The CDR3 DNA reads TGTGCCAGCAGTCCGACCCCCCAGGCCGGTGGGACCCAGTACTTC. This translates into CASSPTPQAGGTQYF.

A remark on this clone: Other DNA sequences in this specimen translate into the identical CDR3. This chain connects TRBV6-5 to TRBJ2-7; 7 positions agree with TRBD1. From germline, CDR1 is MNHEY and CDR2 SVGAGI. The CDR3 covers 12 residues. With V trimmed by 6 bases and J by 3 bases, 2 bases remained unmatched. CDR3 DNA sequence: TGTGCCAGCAGCCGACAGGGCTACGAGCAGTACTTC. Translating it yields CASSRQGYEQYF.

The CDR3 DNA is TGTGCCAGCAGTTTCCCCCTCGGCCCGGGCTATGGCTACACCTTC. This gives the protein CASSFPLGPGYGYTF. V is TRBV28 and J is TRBJ1-2; D call uncertain. With 3 bases removed from V and 4 bases from J, the gap between germline ends came to 15 bases. CDR3 length: 15 amino acids. CDR1 MDHEN and CDR2 SYDVKM come from the germline V gene.

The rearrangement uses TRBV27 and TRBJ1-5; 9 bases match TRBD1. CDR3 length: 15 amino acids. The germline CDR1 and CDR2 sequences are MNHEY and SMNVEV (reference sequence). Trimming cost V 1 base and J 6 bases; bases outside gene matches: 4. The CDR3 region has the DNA TGTGCCAGCAGTTTATATGGGACAGGGAGTCAGCCCCAGCATTTT. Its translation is CASSLYGTGSQPQHF.

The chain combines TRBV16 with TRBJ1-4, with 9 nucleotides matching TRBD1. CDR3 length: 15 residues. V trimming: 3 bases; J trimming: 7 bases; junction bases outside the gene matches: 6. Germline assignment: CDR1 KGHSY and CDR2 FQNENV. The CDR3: CASSHRDRGSEKLFF. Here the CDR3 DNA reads TGTGCCAGCAGCCACCGCGACAGGGGGAGTGAAAAACTGTTTTTT.

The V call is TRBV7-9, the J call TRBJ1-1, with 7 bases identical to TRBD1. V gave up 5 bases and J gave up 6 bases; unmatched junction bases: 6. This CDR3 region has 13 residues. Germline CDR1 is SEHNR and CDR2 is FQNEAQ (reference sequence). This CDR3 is CASSPGQQAEAFF. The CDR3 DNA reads TGTGCCAGCAGCCCGGGACAGCAAGCTGAAGCTTTCTTT.

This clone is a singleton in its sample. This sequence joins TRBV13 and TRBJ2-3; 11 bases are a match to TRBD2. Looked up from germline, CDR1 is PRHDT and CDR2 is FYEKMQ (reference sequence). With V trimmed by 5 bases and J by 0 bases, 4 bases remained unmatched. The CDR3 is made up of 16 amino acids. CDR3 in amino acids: CASSKGLAVSTDTQYF. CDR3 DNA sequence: TGTGCCAGCAGCAAGGGACTAGCGGTCAGCACAGATACGCAGTATTTT.

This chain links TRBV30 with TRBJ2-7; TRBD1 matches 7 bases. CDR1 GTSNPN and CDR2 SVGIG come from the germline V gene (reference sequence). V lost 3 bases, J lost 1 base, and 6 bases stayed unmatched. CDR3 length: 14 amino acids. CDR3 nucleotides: TGTGCCTGGAGAGACGACAGGGCTTCCTACGAGCAGTACTTC. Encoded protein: CAWRDDRASYEQYF.

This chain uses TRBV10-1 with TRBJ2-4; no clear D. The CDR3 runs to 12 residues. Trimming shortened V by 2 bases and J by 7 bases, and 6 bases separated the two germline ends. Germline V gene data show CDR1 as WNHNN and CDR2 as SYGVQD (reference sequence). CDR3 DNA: TGCGCCAGCAGTGAGGCGCTTAACATTCAGTACTTC. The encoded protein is CASSEALNIQYF.

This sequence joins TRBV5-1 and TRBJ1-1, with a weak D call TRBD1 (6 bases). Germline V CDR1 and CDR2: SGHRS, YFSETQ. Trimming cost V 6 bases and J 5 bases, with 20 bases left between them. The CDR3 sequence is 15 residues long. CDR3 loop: CASTRDGGQWTEAFF. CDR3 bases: TGCGCCAGCACCCGTGACGGGGGGCAGTGGACTGAAGCTTTCTTT.

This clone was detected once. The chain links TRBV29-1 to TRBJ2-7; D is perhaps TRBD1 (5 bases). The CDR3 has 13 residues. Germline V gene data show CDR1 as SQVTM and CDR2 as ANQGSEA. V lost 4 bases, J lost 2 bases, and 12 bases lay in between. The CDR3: CSVGKGVAYEQYF. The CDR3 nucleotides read TGCAGCGTTGGGAAAGGGGTAGCCTACGAGCAGTACTTC.

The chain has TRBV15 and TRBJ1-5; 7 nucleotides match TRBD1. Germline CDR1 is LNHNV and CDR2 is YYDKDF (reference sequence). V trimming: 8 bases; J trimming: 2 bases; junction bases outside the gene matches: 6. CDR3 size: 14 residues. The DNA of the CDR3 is TGTGCCACCGGACAGGTCGGGGGCAATCAGCCCCAGCATTTT. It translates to CATGQVGGNQPQHF.

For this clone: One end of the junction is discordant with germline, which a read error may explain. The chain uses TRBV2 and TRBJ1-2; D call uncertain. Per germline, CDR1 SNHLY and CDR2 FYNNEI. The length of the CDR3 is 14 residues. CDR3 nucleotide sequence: TGTGCCGGCAGTGTCCGGGGTGCGATCTATGGCTACACCTTC. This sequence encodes CAGSVRGAIYGYTF.

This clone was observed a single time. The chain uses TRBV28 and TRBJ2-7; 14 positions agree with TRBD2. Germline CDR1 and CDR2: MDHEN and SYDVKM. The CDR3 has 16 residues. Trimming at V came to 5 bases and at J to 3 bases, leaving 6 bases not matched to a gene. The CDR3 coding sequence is TGTGCCAGCAGTACCGGGACTAGCGGGAGTTACTACGAGCAGTACTTC. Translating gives CASSTGTSGSYYEQYF.